This T cell receptor (beta chain) derives from a study of T cell responses to AZD1222 COVID-19 vaccine. CDR3 size: 12 residues. Trimming cost V 5 bases and J 6 bases, with 7 bases left between them. CDR1 and CDR2 (germline): SGHVS, FQNEAQ. Method: immunoSEQ multiplex PCR; TCRdb's copy keeps in-frame clones and lacks some. The data contain about 140,000 clones, over 90% of them singletons. The source is an adult in good health. The rearrangement uses TRBV7-8 and TRBJ2-2; D uncertain. This sample comprised peripheral blood, obtained on day 0 of MenACWY control vaccination. CDR3 loop: CASSHSSGELFF. CDR3 nucleotides: TGTGCCAGCAGCCACTCGTCCGGGGAGCTGTTTTTT.